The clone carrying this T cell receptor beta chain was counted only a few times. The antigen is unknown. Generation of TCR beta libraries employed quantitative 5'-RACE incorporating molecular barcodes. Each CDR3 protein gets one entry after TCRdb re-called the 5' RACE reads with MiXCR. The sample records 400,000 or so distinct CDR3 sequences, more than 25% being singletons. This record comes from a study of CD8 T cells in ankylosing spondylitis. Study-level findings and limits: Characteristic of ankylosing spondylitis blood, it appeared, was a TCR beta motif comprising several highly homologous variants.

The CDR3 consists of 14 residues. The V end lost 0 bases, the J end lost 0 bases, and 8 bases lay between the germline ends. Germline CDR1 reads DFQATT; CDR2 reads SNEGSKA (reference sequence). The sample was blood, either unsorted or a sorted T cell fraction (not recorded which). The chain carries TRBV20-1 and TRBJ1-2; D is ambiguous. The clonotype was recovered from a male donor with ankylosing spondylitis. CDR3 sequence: CSARDPATNYGYTF. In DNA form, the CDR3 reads TGCAGTGCTAGAGATCCGGCGACTAACTATGGCTACACCTTC.